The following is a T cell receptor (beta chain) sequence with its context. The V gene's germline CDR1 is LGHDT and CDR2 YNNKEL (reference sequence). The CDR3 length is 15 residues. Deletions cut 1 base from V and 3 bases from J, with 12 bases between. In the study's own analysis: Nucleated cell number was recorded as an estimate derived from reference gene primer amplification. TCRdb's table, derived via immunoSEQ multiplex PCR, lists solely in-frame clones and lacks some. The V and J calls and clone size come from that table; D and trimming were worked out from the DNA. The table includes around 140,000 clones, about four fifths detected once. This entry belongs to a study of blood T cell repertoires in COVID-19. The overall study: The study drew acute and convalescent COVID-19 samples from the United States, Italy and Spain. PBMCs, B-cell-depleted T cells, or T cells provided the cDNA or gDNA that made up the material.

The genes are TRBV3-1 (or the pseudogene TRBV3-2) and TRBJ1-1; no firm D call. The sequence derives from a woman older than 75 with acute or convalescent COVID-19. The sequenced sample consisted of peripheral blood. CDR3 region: CASSQGWGEYTEAFF. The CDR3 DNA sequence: TGTGCCAGCAGCCAAGGGTGGGGAGAGTACACTGAAGCTTTCTTT.